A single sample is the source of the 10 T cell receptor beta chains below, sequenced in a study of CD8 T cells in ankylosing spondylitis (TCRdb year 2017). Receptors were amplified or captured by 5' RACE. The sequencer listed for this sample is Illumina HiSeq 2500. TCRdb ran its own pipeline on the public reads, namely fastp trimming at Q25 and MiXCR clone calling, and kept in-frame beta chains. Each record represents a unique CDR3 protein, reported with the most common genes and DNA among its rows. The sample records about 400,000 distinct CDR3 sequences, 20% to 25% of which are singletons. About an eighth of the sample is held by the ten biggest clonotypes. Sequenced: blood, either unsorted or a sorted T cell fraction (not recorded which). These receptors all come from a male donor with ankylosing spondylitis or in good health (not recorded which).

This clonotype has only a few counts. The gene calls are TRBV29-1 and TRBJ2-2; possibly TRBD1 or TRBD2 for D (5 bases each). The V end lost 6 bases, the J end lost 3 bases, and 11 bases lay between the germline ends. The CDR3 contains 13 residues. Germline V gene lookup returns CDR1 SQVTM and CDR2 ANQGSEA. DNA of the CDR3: TGCAGCGTCCGGGACGCGCACACCGGGGAGCTGTTTTTT. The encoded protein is CSVRDAHTGELFF.

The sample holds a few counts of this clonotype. The CDR3 loop reads CASSLEGLASYEQYF. Here the CDR3 DNA reads TGTGCCAGCAGCTTGGAGGGACTAGCCTCCTACGAGCAGTACTTC. The V gene is TRBV5-8, the J gene TRBJ2-7, with TRBD2 identical over 9 bases. The CDR3 has 15 residues. Trimming removed 0 bases from V and 0 bases from J; junction bases left unmatched: 1. Germline V lookup: CDR1 SGHTS, CDR2 YDEGEE.

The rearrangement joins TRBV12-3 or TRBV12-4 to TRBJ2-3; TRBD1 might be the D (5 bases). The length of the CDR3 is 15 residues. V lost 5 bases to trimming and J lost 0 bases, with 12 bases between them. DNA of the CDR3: TGTGCCAGCAGTCCAATGGGGCCTAGCACAGATACGCAGTATTTT. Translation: CASSPMGPSTDTQYF.

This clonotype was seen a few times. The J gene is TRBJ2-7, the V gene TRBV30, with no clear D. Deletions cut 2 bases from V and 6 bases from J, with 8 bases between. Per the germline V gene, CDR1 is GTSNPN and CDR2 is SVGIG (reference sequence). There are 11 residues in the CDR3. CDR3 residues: CAWSRSIEQYF. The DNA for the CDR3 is TGTGCCTGGAGTAGGAGTATCGAGCAGTACTTC. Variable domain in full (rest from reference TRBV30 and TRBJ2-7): SQTIHQWPATLVQPVGSPLSLECTVEGTSNPNLYWYRQAAGRGLQLLFYSVGIGQISSEVPQNLSASRPQDRQFILSSKKLLLSDSGFYLCAWSRSIEQYFGPGTRLTVT.

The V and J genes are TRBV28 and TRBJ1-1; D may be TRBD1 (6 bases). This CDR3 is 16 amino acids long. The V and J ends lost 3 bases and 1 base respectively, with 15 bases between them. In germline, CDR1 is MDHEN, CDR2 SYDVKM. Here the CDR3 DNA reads TGTGCCAGCAGTTTTGCGGGGGCAGGGTCGAACACTGAAGCTTTCTTT. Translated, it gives CASSFAGAGSNTEAFF.

The CDR3 loop is CATAGENTGELFF. The CDR3 nucleotides are TGTGCCACCGCCGGGGAAAACACCGGGGAGCTGTTTTTT. The chain joins TRBV24-1 to TRBJ2-2; possibly TRBD2 for D (5 bases). Germline CDR1 KGHDR, CDR2 SFDVKD. This CDR3 has 13 residues. The ends were cut back, 9 bases at V and 2 bases at J, with 9 bases in the middle.

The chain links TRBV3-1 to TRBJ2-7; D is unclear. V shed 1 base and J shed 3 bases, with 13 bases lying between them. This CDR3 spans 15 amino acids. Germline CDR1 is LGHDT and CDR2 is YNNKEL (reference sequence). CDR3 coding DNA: TGTGCCAGCAGCCAAGCCTCTACAGTAAACTACGAGCAGTACTTC. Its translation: CASSQASTVNYEQYF.

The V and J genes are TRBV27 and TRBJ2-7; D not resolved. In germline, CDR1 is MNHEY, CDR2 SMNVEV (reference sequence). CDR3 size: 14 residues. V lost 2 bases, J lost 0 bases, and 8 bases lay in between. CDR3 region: CASSLGVSSYEQYF. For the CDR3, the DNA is TGTGCCAGCAGTTTAGGGGTGTCCTCCTACGAGCAGTACTTC.

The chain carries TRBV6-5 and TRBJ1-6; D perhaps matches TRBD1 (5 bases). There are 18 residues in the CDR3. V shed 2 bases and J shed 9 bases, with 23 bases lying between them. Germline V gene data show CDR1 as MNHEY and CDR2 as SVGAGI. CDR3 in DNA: TGTGCCAGCAGTTACAGCGTGGGGATGGACGGGGCGGGTTCACCCCTCCACTTT. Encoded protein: CASSYSVGMDGAGSPLHF.

The CDR3 region is CASWEGAREETQYF. The CDR3 DNA sequence: TGTGCCAGCTGGGAGGGGGCCAGGGAAGAGACCCAGTACTTC. The V call is TRBV6-1, the J call TRBJ2-5; tentatively, D is TRBD1 or TRBD2 (7 bases each). Trimming left V 8 bases short and J 3 bases short, with 16 bases between. The CDR3 extends over 14 amino acids. The V gene's germline CDR1 is MNHNS and CDR2 SASEGT.